This T cell receptor (beta chain) was sequenced during a study of blood T cell repertoires in COVID-19. Study-level background: PBMCs, B-cell-depleted T cells, or T cells provided the cDNA or gDNA that made up the material.

The germline gives CDR1 SEHNR, CDR2 FQNEAQ (reference sequence). This CDR3 has 15 residues. Trimming cost V 0 bases and J 1 base, with 9 bases left between them. In this sample, this clone turned up once. The authors' processing: Amplification of reference gene primers was used by the study to estimate nucleated cell counts. Method: immunoSEQ multiplex PCR; TCRdb's copy keeps in-frame clones and lacks some. V and J calls and clone size follow that table, whereas D and trimming were derived from the DNA. The sample includes some 140,000 clones, about 85% seen only once; the top ten take 0.63%. The chain couples TRBV7-9 to TRBJ2-5, with D possibly being TRBD2 (5 bases). Sequencing input: peripheral blood. This TCR was recovered from a man aged 60 to 69 with COVID-19, enrolled during active disease. The CDR3 is CASSLAAGIQETQYF. The CDR3 DNA follows: TGTGCCAGCAGCTTAGCGGCCGGGATCCAAGAGACCCAGTACTTC.